This T cell receptor (beta chain) was found in a study of T cells in localized non-small cell lung cancer. CDR1 SGHAT and CDR2 FQNNGV come from the germline V gene. The CDR3 consists of 15 residues. Germline trimming cut 2 bases from V and 5 bases from J; bases unmatched to any gene: 8. This table comes from immunoSEQ multiplex PCR, and its TCRdb copy is limited to in-frame clones, with some not included. Of under 50,000 clones in the sample, around 81% were seen once. Study-wide points: Uninvolved adjacent lung showed higher T cell clonality than tumor. Patients showing higher blood T cell density tended to see longer overall survival. Of the top 100 tumor clones, median roughly 55 were in adjacent lung, 25 to 30 among its top 100.

Notes on this clone: The target antigen is unknown.

This sequence was found in a man aged 40 to 69 with stage III lung adenocarcinoma. The genes are TRBV11-2 and TRBJ2-7, with 8 bases matching TRBD2. Sequencing was performed on peripheral blood mononuclear cells, taken before any cancer treatment. CDR3 nucleotides: TGTGCCAGCAGCTTATCCTTTGCGGGGGGAAACGAGCAGTACTTC. It is translated as CASSLSFAGGNEQYF.